The rows below give T cell receptor beta chains drawn from one sample of a study of T cells in Graves' hyperthyroidism and ophthalmopathy. TCRdb processed the multiplex PCR reads anew with MiXCR; each CDR3 protein has one entry. Of fewer than 350,000 distinct CDR3 sequences in the sample, roughly 18% were seen once. Material for sequencing was blood. The receptor set was obtained from a woman aged 45-65 years with Graves' hyperthyroidism. The CDR3 runs from the conserved cysteine through the conserved F or W. A D gene is named only where the DNA matches it firmly. Rows give clone size only sometimes, using once, few, many, or a class for an expanded clone.

len	v_gene	d_gene	abundance	j_gene	CDR3nt	CDR3aa
16	TRBV11-2	-	many	TRBJ1-1	TGTGCCAGCAGCTTCTCCAGACAGACATTGAACACTGAAGCTTTCTTT	CASSFSRQTLNTEAFF
17	TRBV11-2	TRBD2	many	TRBJ2-1	TGTGCCAGCAGCCCCACAGAGGGTGGCGGGAGGGCCTATGAGCAGTTCTTC	CASSPTEGGGRAYEQFF
12	TRBV7-8	-	many	TRBJ2-3	TGTGCCAGCAGCTTAGCGCAAGATACGCAGTATTTT	CASSLAQDTQYF
15	TRBV20-1	TRBD1	-	TRBJ2-2	TGCAGTGCCGCCCCGGGACAGGGAAACACCGGGGAGCTGTTTTTT	CSAAPGQGNTGELFF
13	TRBV30	TRBD1	few	TRBJ1-2	TGTGCCTGGAGCAAAACAGGGGGCCATGGCCACACCTTC	CAWSKTGGHGHTF
16	TRBV12-3/TRBV12-4	TRBD1	many	TRBJ1-1	TGTGCCAGCATGGTGGGGGACAGGGGGATGAACACTGAAGCTTTCTTT	CASMVGDRGMNTEAFF
13	TRBV18	TRBD1	many	TRBJ2-7	TGTGCCAGCTCACCAGGGACAGGGTACGAGCAGTACTTC	CASSPGTGYEQYF
13	TRBV12-3/TRBV12-4	TRBD1	-	TRBJ2-5	TGTGCCAGCAGTGGACAGGGGACGGAGACCCAGTACTTC	CASSGQGTETQYF
14	TRBV6-1	-	few	TRBJ1-1	TGTGCCAGCAGGCTCGACGGGGTGAGGGCTGAAGCTTTCTTT	CASRLDGVRAEAFF
15	TRBV28	TRBD1	-	TRBJ2-3	TGTGCCAACAGTTCCCCAGGGGGTGGCGCAGATACGCAGTATTTT	CANSSPGGGADTQYF
14	TRBV20-1	-	few	TRBJ1-2	TGCAGTGCTAGAGTGGATGTAACTAACTATGGCTACACCTTC	CSARVDVTNYGYTF
13	TRBV12-3/TRBV12-4	-	many	TRBJ1-1	TGTGCCAGCAGTTTCTTGGGTAGCACTGAAGCTTTCTTT	CASSFLGSTEAFF
14	TRBV3-1	-	-	TRBJ2-7	TGTGCCACCGCAACTTCTTTGGTAACCTACGAGCAGTACTTC	CATATSLVTYEQYF
15	TRBV11-2	-	few	TRBJ1-5	TGTGCCAGCAGCTTAGACGGGGGATCATCTTCGGCCCAGCATTTT	CASSLDGGSSSAQHF
15	TRBV28	TRBD1	many	TRBJ1-4	TGTGCCAGCAGTTCGGGGACAGGGGGAAATGAAAAACTGTTTTTT	CASSSGTGGNEKLFF
13	TRBV2	TRBD1	few	TRBJ1-1	TGTGCCAGCAGTGTAAACAGGGGGCTGATATTTTTCTTT	CASSVNRGLIFFF
19	TRBV18	-	many	TRBJ1-5	TGTGCCAGCTCACCACTAGCAGGACAGCAACTTTATAGCAATCAGCCCCAGCATTTT	CASSPLAGQQLYSNQPQHF
13	TRBV5-1	-	-	TRBJ1-2	TGCGCCAGCAGCTTGAGTCAGATCTATGGCTACACCTTC	CASSLSQIYGYTF
12	TRBV18	TRBD1	few	TRBJ1-1	TGTGCCAGCTCGACAACAGGGGGTCGGGCTTTCTTT	CASSTTGGRAFF
14	TRBV2	-	few	TRBJ1-4	TGTGCCAGCATCGAGACAGCAACTAATGAAAAACTGTTTTTT	CASIETATNEKLFF
14	TRBV7-9	TRBD2	few	TRBJ2-7	TGTGCCAGCAGCTCCCCCGGACTAGCTCCGGGGCAGTACTTC	CASSSPGLAPGQYF
19	TRBV7-9	-	few	TRBJ2-5	TGTGCCAGCAGCTCTCCCCACTCGTTCGACAGAGACCTACGGGAGACCCAGTACTTC	CASSSPHSFDRDLRETQYF
12	TRBV19	-	few	TRBJ1-2	TGTGCCAGTAGTAACCAGAACTATGGCTACACCTTC	CASSNQNYGYTF
14	TRBV5-6	-	-	TRBJ1-1	TGTGCCAGCAGTTGGGCCAGGGGAAACACTGAAGCTTTCTTT	CASSWARGNTEAFF
14	TRBV12-3/TRBV12-4	-	few	TRBJ2-5	TGTGCCAGCAGTCACCGGGACGGCCGCGCGACCCAGTACTTC	CASSHRDGRATQYF
14	TRBV6-1	TRBD2	-	TRBJ2-7	TGTGCCAGCAGTCCGGGAGGGCGGGCCTACGAGCAGTACTTC	CASSPGGRAYEQYF
15	TRBV5-5	-	-	TRBJ1-5	TGTGCCAGCAGCTTGAAACAGGGTTGCAATCAGCCCCAGCATTTT	CASSLKQGCNQPQHF
11	TRBV20-1	-	-	TRBJ2-2	TGCAGTGCCCTGAACACCGGGGAGCTGTTTTTT	CSALNTGELFF
15	TRBV11-2	-	many	TRBJ2-5	TGTGCCAGCAGCGAACCGGCTAAGGGAAAGGAGACCCAGTACTTC	CASSEPAKGKETQYF
13	TRBV20-1	TRBD2	-	TRBJ2-7	TGCAGTGTTACGGGACTAGCGGGAGTCGAGCAGTACTTC	CSVTGLAGVEQYF
14	TRBV3-1	-	few	TRBJ1-2	TGTGCCAGCAGCCAAGGGTCGGGGGCCTATGGCTACACCTTC	CASSQGSGAYGYTF
13	TRBV5-6	-	few	TRBJ1-1	TGTGCCAGCAACCTCGCGGGGAACACTGAAGCTTTCTTT	CASNLAGNTEAFF
14	TRBV20-1	-	many	TRBJ2-3	TGCAGTGCTAGAGGGCAGACCGGGGCAGATACGCAGTATTTT	CSARGQTGADTQYF
17	TRBV5-1	-	many	TRBJ1-2	TGCGCCAGCAGGCTCCTCATTACAGGAGGGGGTTCTTCTGGCTACACCTTC	CASRLLITGGGSSGYTF
15	TRBV5-8	-	-	TRBJ2-5	TGTGCCAGCAGCTTCGGGACATGGTACCAAGAGACCCAGTACTTC	CASSFGTWYQETQYF
14	TRBV7-9	-	-	TRBJ2-3	TGTGCCACCACCATCGGGCAGGCCACAGATACGCAGTATTTT	CATTIGQATDTQYF
13	TRBV5-1	TRBD1	many	TRBJ2-7	TGCGCCAGCTGCCGGGGACAGGAAGGCGTGCAGTACTTC	CASCRGQEGVQYF
15	TRBV6-5	-	many	TRBJ2-1	TGTGCCAGCAGTTACCGAGCGGGACAGAGAGATGAGCAGTTCTTC	CASSYRAGQRDEQFF
15	TRBV6-1	TRBD2	few	TRBJ2-5	TGTGCCAGCAGGCCCGGGACTAGCTCCCTGGAGACCCAGTACTTC	CASRPGTSSLETQYF
14	TRBV28	TRBD1	few	TRBJ2-1	TGTGCCAGCAGTTGGACAGGGAAAGGAGATGAGCAGTTCTTC	CASSWTGKGDEQFF